This T cell receptor (beta chain) came from a study of blood T cell repertoires in COVID-19. Germline loops: CDR1 SGHAT, CDR2 FQNNGV. This CDR3 spans 13 amino acids. V was pared by 5 bases and J by 6 bases, with 6 bases of the junction left unmatched. This table comes from immunoSEQ multiplex PCR, and its TCRdb copy is limited to in-frame clones, with some not included. The top ten clones hold approximately 8% of a sample with 200,000 to 250,000 clones, approximately 80% of them seen once. This TCR came from a woman over 75 with COVID-19, enrolled during active disease. Source material: peripheral blood. The V gene is TRBV11-2, the J gene TRBJ2-7; 8 bases are a match to TRBD2. CDR3 sequence: CASSPGLVSEQYF. The DNA of the CDR3 is TGTGCCAGCAGCCCGGGACTAGTCAGCGAGCAGTACTTC.